This T cell receptor beta chain was observed in a study of blood T cells in healthy people across ages. Broader study findings: Higher diversity and more naive CD4+ cells were features of long-lived donors, compared to aged donors. Older age went with lower TCR beta diversity per million T cells, in a roughly linear way.

Germline CDR1 reads SGHRS; CDR2 reads YFSETQ. The CDR3 is made up of 15 amino acids. V was clipped by 3 bases and J by 6 bases; unmatched bases: 6. This clonotype was picked up one time. The antigen is not known. Drawing of peripheral blood yielded 7.5 to 10 milliliters from each donor. Through a sample-barcoded 5' primer and a J-beta primer mix, a second PCR was run for about 6 to 12 cycles. The template-switch adaptor was a 5' adaptor with 12 random nucleotides. It tagged each cDNA molecule. TCRdb ran MiXCR on the 5' RACE reads and lists one entry per CDR3 protein. The table lists over a million distinct CDR3 sequences, around 43% of them singletons.

This clonotype was obtained from an older woman in good health. Input material: blood. The V gene is TRBV5-1, the J gene TRBJ2-4; 10 nucleotides match TRBD1. This chain's CDR3 is CASSWETGGLNIQYF. The CDR3 nucleotides read TGCGCCAGCAGCTGGGAGACAGGGGGCTTAAACATTCAGTACTTC.